This T cell receptor (beta chain) was identified in a study of regulatory T cells in long-lasting Graves disease (dated by TCRdb to the early 2020s). In the study overall: Antithyroid drugs had been taken for less than 3 months by newly diagnosed Graves' disease patients. This study used TCR sequencing and RNA sequencing of peripheral blood to compare persistent Graves' disease patients against newly diagnosed Graves' disease patients. The study was registered as a clinical trial and conducted in China. A total of 35 or so samples were covered by TCR sequencing, comprising some 13 persistent and some 20 newly diagnosed Graves' disease patients. Here is what the overall study found, with its caveats: Compared with newly diagnosed patients, persistent Graves' disease patients had lower TCR Shannon entropy and fewer highly expanded clones, which suggests clonal expansion. The small sample size was acknowledged by the authors as a limitation that may reduce accuracy. Peripheral blood alone was examined, since thyroid tissue, which constituted the primary lesion, could not be accessed. Only the TCR beta chain was sequenced and analyzed. A larger number of public clonotypes was shared among persistent patients (over 2,500) than among newly diagnosed patients (roughly 930). Persistent disease showed preferential use of TRBV28, TRBJ1-2 and TRBJ2-5, whereas newly diagnosed disease favored TRBV20-1 and TRBJ2-1.

In this sample, this clonotype turned up many times. The specificity of this receptor is unknown. Base qualities are not at hand, and no much larger clone is one base apart. The time point label, as the study defines it: newly diagnosed GD, antithyroid drugs for less than 3 months. For both TCR sequencing and RNA sequencing, RNA was extracted from PBMCs using TRIzol. Graves' disease was diagnosed according to American Thyroid Association guidelines. Patients for the study were recruited at an endocrinology department in Xi'an, China. From each patient, about 8.9 milliliters of peripheral blood was collected into an EDTA anticoagulant tube. Ficoll Paque Plus density gradient separation was used to isolate PBMCs, and no further T cell sorting was done. An Agilent 2100 Bioanalyzer and agarose gel were used to check RNA quality, while a NanoDrop 2000 measured RNA concentration. CDR1 and CDR2 were assigned from the germline V gene (reference sequence) as DFQATT and SNEGSKA. Here V drops 3 bases and J drops 3 bases, and the junction holds 5 bases not matched to any gene. Including cysteine and phenylalanine, the CDR3 has 14 amino acids. Only the CDR3 part of the read is kept: 42 bases, read in frame from the first base.

Receptor amplification or capture employed multiplex PCR. The listed sequencing device is Illumina HiSeq 4000. CDR3 regions were amplified by Arm-PCR with iRepertoire HTBI primers to construct TCR beta libraries. PCR products were gel purified before sequencing. In the paper's pipeline: A total of 62 TRBV and approximately 13 TRBJ segments were identified across samples and were used for gene usage analysis of CDR3 amino acid clonotypes. COPE and FqMerger were used to merge filtered high-quality paired reads into contigs. BLAST was used to align contigs to the IMGT TRBV, TRBD and TRBJ reference genes, and CDR3 was defined following IMGT. Clonotypes above 0.1% frequency were classified as highly expanded clones. Repertoire diversity was measured by Shannon entropy, and V-J evenness by the Gini coefficient. Clonotypes shared by more than one individual were considered public. TCRdb cleaned the public reads at Q25 with fastp, built clones with MiXCR and kept in-frame beta chains. Every distinct CDR3 protein forms one entry, paired with its most common genes and DNA. V and J calls and clone size were set by TCRdb, not the authors. The sample contains more than 450,000 distinct CDR3 sequences, about 12% of them found a single time. About 8.9% of the sample is taken by the ten largest.

The sample was also linked to a second study, of T cells in Graves' hyperthyroidism and ophthalmopathy. The second study's authors report: Stable Graves' hyperthyroidism was defined as the absence of progression to ophthalmopathy over 18 months of follow-up. Hyperthyroidism patients were newly diagnosed, with disease duration under 2 months, and aged 18 to 65 years. Any patient with an uncontrolled infection, another autoimmune disease, pregnancy or lactation was excluded. Clinical symptoms, serum thyroxine and TRAb, thyroid ultrasound, and orbital computed tomography formed the basis for the diagnoses. The TCR CDR3 was subjected to a first round of RT-PCR using the HTBI primer set and the Qiagen OneStep RT-PCR kit. Most expanded thyroid clonotypes (frequency above 0.001) were also found in blood, which suggests that blood repertoires may mirror thyroid immune responses. In cross-validation, a model built on a 13 V-J signature told ophthalmopathy apart from stable hyperthyroidism with less than 90% sensitivity and 81% to 82% specificity, and in testing the same model reached 80%/75%. During validation, the model predicted progression to ophthalmopathy a median of about 6.5 months ahead of onset, with more than 55% sensitivity and around 73% specificity. To identify distinguishing TCR V-J signatures, a discovery cohort of about a hundred patients was used, comprising under 45 with Graves' ophthalmopathy and 57 with stable Graves' hyperthyroidism. Whether ophthalmopathy could be predicted prospectively was tested in an independent validation cohort made up of 18 to 20 hyperthyroidism patients plus 17 patients who later progressed to ophthalmopathy. The approximately 98 discovery patients were randomly divided into training and test sets at a 7:3 ratio. In addition, the study compared T-cell repertoires in thyroid tissue and in blood from over 5 Graves' hyperthyroidism patients. Following sampling, methimazole starting at 30 mg daily was given to hyperthyroidism patients, and high-dose intravenous methylprednisolone was given to ophthalmopathy patients. Libraries were constructed in a second round of multiplex PCR, after which size selection and purification were performed. Libraries were sequenced paired-end with 100 bp reads on an Illumina HiSeq2000. SOAPnuke was used to process the raw data, throwing out any read that contained adapters or uncalled bases, had a mean Phred below 15, or lacked an exact constant-primer or identifier match. High-quality paired reads were merged with COPE v1.2.5, and unique nucleotide sequences were defined as clonotypes. MiTCR v1.1 was used to align clonotypes to the IMGT TRBV, TRBD and TRBJ reference segments. Only V-J combinations with frequency above 0.0001, covering 99% to 99.2% of repertoires, were analysed. The TCS score was defined as the ratio of F50 (clonal expansion) to E x V (chaos), calculated using BLOSUM62-based TCRdist between CDR3 peptides within each V-J. Welch's t-statistics and random forest reduced 450 to 600 V-J features to 13, which were used in a naive Bayes classifier (R e1071). No statistical method was used to fix the sample size in advance, and group allocation was not hidden from the investigators. The paper reports TCR Vbeta CDR3 sequencing of some 140 peripheral blood samples: over 40 ophthalmopathy, roughly 74 hyperthyroidism and approximately 17 progressor patients.

This specimen consisted of peripheral blood mononuclear cells (PBMCs), obtained at new diagnosis, from a patient treated with antithyroid drugs. The source is a woman under 40 with Graves disease. Donor details come from another sample of the same person, matched by shared clones. The receptor chain draws on TRBV20-1 and TRBJ1-5; TRBD1 agrees with 7 junctional bases. DNA sequence: TGCAGTGCTAGCGGACAGGTACACAATCAGCCCCAGCATTTT. It translates as CSASGQVHNQPQHF.